A single sample gave rise to the 5 T cell receptor beta chains below, sequenced in a study of spatial heterogeneity in lung cancer. TCRdb reanalysed the 5' RACE reads using MiXCR and keeps one entry per CDR3 protein. The sample consists of 3,800 or so distinct CDR3 sequences, approximately 55% of them appearing once. The time point denotes: sample taken at primary tumor resection. Whole RNA, which was extracted from tumor, nontumor lung tissue or frozen PBMC, was sequenced without any cell sorting. The sample in question was PBMCs, obtained at surgery. The receptors here all came from a female donor with early-stage non-small cell lung cancer.

Details on this clonotype: With the library built for alpha chains, this beta chain is off target and its frequency is not meaningful. The chain carries TRBV14 and TRBJ2-1, with D unclear. This CDR3 contains 13 residues. V was pared by 1 base and J by 4 bases, with 5 bases between. From germline, CDR1 is SGHDN and CDR2 FVKESK. The CDR3 DNA sequence: TGTGCCAGCAGCCAAGGAACATACAATGAGCAGTTCTTC. It translates to CASSQGTYNEQFF.

As for this clonotype: The library was prepared for alpha chains; this beta chain is a stray read, so its frequency means little. V and J are TRBV29-1 and TRBJ1-5; 9 positions agree with TRBD1. Germline-derived CDR1 and CDR2 are SQVTM and ANQGSEA. This CDR3 is 13 amino acids long. V gave up 5 bases and J gave up 5 bases; unmatched junction bases: 4. Here the CDR3 DNA reads TGCAGCGTTAGACAGGGGGGCGATCAGCCCCAGCATTTT. Translated: CSVRQGGDQPQHF. Looking up the rest from reference TRBV29-1 and TRBJ1-5 gives the full variable domain: SAVISQKPSRDICQRGTSLTIQCQVDSQVTMMFWYRQQPGQSLTLIATANQGSEATYESGFVIDKFPISRPNLTFSTLTVSNMSPEDSSIYLCSVRQGGDQPQHFGDGTRLSIL.

A word on this clonotype: In a library made to pick up alpha chains, this beta chain is a stray read with a size that means little. V gene TRBV10-3 combines with J gene TRBJ2-1; 13 bases align to TRBD2. Germline CDR1 is ENHRY and CDR2 is SYGVKD. With 7 bases clipped from V and 3 bases from J, the junction kept 6 bases outside the gene matches. This CDR3 spans 16 amino acids. This chain's CDR3 is CAITRLAGGLYNEQFF. DNA of the CDR3: TGTGCCATCACCAGACTAGCGGGGGGTCTCTACAATGAGCAGTTCTTC.

This clonotype has a handful of counts. Being off target in a library aimed at alpha chains, this beta chain has a size of little meaning. The CDR3 region has the DNA TGCAGCGTTGCGCCGAGCGACAAGACGGGAGGGGAGCTGTTTTTT. This translates into CSVAPSDKTGGELFF. This chain connects TRBV29-1 to TRBJ2-2, with D perhaps matching TRBD2 (5 bases). Germline-derived CDR1 and CDR2 are SQVTM and ANQGSEA. Trimming stripped 4 bases from V and 8 bases from J, with 20 bases between. This CDR3 is built from 15 residues.

This clonotype was observed a handful of times. The library was designed around alpha chains, so this beta chain is a stray read whose abundance carries little weight. V is TRBV4-2 and J is TRBJ2-1; D is possibly TRBD2 (5 bases). Germline assignment: CDR1 LGHNA and CDR2 YNFKEQ. The V gene lost 1 base and the J gene lost 0 bases, with 7 bases spanning the gap. CDR3 length equals 15 residues. The CDR3 spells CASSQVRDSYNEQFF. The CDR3 bases are TGTGCCAGCAGCCAAGTGAGGGACTCCTACAATGAGCAGTTCTTC.